This T cell receptor beta chain was identified in a study of identical twins. TCRdb fed the 5' RACE reads into MiXCR, producing one record per CDR3 protein. The sample has fewer than 250,000 distinct CDR3 sequences, 15% seen once. A few counts support this clonotype. Germline values: CDR1 LNHDA, CDR2 SQIVND (reference sequence). Trimming cost V 6 bases and J 4 bases; bases outside gene matches: 8. The CDR3 runs 15 residues. These same data were also listed under a study on T cells expressing NK-cell markers.

The chain joins TRBV19 to TRBJ2-1, with 8 bases lining up with TRBD2. This TCR came from a woman between 18 and 29 years old in good health. Sequenced input: CD8+ T cells sorted from blood. The DNA of the CDR3 is TGTGCCAGTAGGAAAAGCGGGGGCCAATACAATGAGCAGTTCTTC. Translating it yields CASRKSGGQYNEQFF.